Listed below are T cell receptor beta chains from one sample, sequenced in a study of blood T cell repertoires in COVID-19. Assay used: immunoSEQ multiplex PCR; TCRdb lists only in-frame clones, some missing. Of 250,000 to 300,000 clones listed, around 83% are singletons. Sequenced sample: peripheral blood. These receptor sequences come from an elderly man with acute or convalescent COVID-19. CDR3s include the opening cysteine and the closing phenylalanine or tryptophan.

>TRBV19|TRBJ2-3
CASSIGGRVADTQYF
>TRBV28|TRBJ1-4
CASSIGTAATNEKLFF
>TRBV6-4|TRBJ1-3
CASSDSKGAGNTIYF
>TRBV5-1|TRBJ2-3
CASKAGDQDTQYF
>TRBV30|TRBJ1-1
CAWTRPGGTEAFF
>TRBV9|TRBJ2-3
CASSVGGSGATDTQYF
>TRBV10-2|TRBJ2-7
CASSGLAGSIPYEQYF
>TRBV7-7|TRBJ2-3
CASSLSSGRTDTQYF
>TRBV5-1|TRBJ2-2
CASRLGTGNTGELFF
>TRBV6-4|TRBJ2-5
CASSADRGETQYF
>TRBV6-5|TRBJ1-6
CASSKQVAETPLHF
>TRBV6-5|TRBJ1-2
CASMTFGVLYGYTF
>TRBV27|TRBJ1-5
CASSTWTGGNPRPQHF
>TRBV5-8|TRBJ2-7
CASSQRQGYSYEQYF
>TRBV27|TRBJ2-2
CASSTEPVSGLAGDTGELFF
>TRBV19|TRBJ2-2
CATRGRNTGELFF
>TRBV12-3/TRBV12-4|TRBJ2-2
CASIEGAGELFF
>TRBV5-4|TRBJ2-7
CASSTGGLAGTYEQYF
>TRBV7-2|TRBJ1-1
CASSLTGGVEAFF
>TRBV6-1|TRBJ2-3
CASSGHHRQGKSADTQYF
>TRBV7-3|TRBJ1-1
CASSLDRGGEAFF
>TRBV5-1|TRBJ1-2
CASSPIPGGADGYTF
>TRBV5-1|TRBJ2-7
CASSLDQTFYEQYF
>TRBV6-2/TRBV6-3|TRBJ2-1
CASSADRVRGWTEQFF
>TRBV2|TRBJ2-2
CASSPQGLATGELFF
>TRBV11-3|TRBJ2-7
CASSPGQGTGGFYEQYF
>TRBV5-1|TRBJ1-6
CASRFGTGDNSPLHF
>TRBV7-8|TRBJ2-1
CASSHDSNLVNEQFF
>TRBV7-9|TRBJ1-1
CASSLEQGRTEAFF
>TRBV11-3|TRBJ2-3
CASSTRGTDTQYF
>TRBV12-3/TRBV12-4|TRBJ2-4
CANPRGGRSF
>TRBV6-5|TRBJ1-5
CASSSPRQGNQPQHF
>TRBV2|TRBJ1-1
CASSDMLRASFF
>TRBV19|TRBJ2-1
CASSIFSQGRRNEQFF
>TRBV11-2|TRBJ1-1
CASSLYGDEAFF
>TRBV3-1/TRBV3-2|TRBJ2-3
CASSRKGQSGRDTQYF
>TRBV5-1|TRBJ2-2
CASSLVGGSQSNTGELFF
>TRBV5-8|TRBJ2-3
CASSLGLRTPTDTQYF
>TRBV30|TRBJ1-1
CAWSVRTGGVRATEAFF
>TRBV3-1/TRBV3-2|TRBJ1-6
CASSQEGGGSNSPLHF
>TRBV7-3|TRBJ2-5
CASSRGSGETQYF
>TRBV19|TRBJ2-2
CASSPRLAGDHGELFF
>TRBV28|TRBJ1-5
CASSADDQPQHF
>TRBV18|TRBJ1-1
CASYAGTGARGTEAFF
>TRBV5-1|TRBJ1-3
CASSLDTNSGNTIYF
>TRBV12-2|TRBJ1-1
CASRLRTGGAPDTEAFF
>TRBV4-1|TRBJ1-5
CASSQDRGSNQPQHF
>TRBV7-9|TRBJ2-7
CASSAGTGDPYEQYF
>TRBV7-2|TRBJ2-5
CASSRGETQYF
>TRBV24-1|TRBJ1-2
CATSDGLGYGYTF
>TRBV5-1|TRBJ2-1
CASSLMGGRGSYNEQFF
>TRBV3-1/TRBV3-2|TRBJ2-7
CASSPAVLGMFYEQYF
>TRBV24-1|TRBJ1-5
CATSDSKTGVHNQPQHF
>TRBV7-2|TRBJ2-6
CASSLKTTTGANVLTF
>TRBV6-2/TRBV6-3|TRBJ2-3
CASSLLRTGGSDTQYF
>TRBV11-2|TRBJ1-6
CASSLERGPLHF
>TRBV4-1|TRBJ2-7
CASSHARGGYEQYF
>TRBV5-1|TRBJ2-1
CASMVTGLAGNEQFF
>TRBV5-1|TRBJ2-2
CASSRYTGELFF
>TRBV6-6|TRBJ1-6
CAAAETGGSSPLHF